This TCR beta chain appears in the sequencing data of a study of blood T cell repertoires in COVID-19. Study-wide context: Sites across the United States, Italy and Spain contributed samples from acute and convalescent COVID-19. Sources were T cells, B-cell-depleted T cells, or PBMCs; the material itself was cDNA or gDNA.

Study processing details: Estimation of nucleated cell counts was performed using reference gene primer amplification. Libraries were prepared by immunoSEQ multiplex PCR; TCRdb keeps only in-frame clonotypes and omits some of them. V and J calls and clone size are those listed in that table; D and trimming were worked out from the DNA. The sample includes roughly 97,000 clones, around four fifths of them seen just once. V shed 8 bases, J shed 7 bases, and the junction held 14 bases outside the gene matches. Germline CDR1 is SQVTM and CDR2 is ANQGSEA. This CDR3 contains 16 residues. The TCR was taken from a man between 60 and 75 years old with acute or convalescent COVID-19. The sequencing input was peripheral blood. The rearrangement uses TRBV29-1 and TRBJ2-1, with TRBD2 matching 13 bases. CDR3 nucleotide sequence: TGCAGCATTGGGGGCGGAGGACTAGCGGGAGAAAATGAGCAGTTCTTC. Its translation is CSIGGGGLAGENEQFF.